This passage covers 11 T cell receptor beta chains from one sample sequenced in a study of blood T cell repertoires in COVID-19. Sequencing used immunoSEQ multiplex PCR; TCRdb keeps in-frame clones, though not all of them. Among 250,000 or so clones listed, more than 75% were seen once. Sequencing used PBMCs or T cells enriched from blood (not recorded which). The receptors derive from a woman in her forties or fifties who had been exposed to COVID-19.

Only a few counts were recorded for this clone. The chain joins TRBV5-4 to TRBJ2-1, with a weak D call TRBD2 (6 bases). V was trimmed by 4 bases and J by 9 bases, leaving 26 bases between them. The germline V gene encodes CDR1 SGHNT and CDR2 YYREEE (reference sequence). CDR3 length equals 17 residues. The CDR3 here is CASSPPGPTSAYGEQFF. The CDR3 DNA reads as TGTGCCAGCAGCCCCCCTGGGCCGACTAGTGCCTATGGTGAGCAGTTCTTC.

V and J are TRBV5-6 and TRBJ1-3; unclear D gene. The V gene lost 2 bases and the J gene lost 4 bases, with 7 bases spanning the gap. CDR3 length equals 13 residues. Germline V gene lookup returns CDR1 SGHDT and CDR2 YYEEEE. CDR3 nucleotide sequence: TGTGCCAGCAGCTTTAAGACAGGAAACACCATATATTTT. Protein product: CASSFKTGNTIYF.

This clone was counted once. The V call is TRBV14, the J call TRBJ1-3; 7 bases are shared with TRBD1. The CDR3 contains 15 residues. Germline V gives CDR1 SGHDN, CDR2 FVKESK. The V gene end was trimmed by 4 bases and the J gene end by 0 bases; junction bases not matched to a gene: 3. The CDR3 DNA sequence: TGTGCCAGCAGCCGGGACAGCAACTCTGGAAACACCATATATTTT. The encoded protein is CASSRDSNSGNTIYF.

The genes are TRBV10-2 and TRBJ1-1; tentatively, D is TRBD1 (5 bases). The CDR3 has 13 amino acids. V was trimmed by 4 bases and J by 4 bases, leaving 10 bases between them. CDR1 WSHSY and CDR2 SAAADI come from the germline V gene. The DNA for the CDR3 is TGCGCCAGCAGTGCCCCGGGGGGCACTGAAGCTTTCTTT. Its protein product is CASSAPGGTEAFF.

This rearrangement joins TRBV5-4 to TRBJ1-2; 9 bases are shared with TRBD1. J gave up 1 base and V 1 base, and 2 bases lay outside the gene matches. The CDR3 length is 15 residues. The germline V gene encodes CDR1 SGHNT and CDR2 YYREEE (reference sequence). CDR3: CASSLRQGDNYGYTF. The CDR3 DNA reads TGTGCCAGCAGCTTGCGACAGGGGGATAACTATGGCTACACCTTC.

The chain carries TRBV6-6 and TRBJ2-7; 9 bases map to TRBD1. The CDR3 covers 15 residues. Per the germline V gene, CDR1 is MNHNY and CDR2 is SVGAGI (reference sequence). Losses at the gene ends were 4 bases for V and 7 bases for J; bases not matched to a gene: 11. The CDR3 DNA reads as TGTGCCAGCAGTTCCCGACAGGGGGTCCTTGAGGAGCAGTACTTC. Translating gives CASSSRQGVLEEQYF.

This clone was detected once. J is TRBJ2-5 and V is TRBV19; a weak D match, TRBD1 (5 bases). The germline gives CDR1 LNHDA, CDR2 SQIVND (reference sequence). The CDR3 contains 13 residues. V was trimmed by 4 bases and J by 0 bases, leaving 6 bases between them. In nucleotides, the CDR3 is TGTGCCAGTAGTAAGACAGACCAAGAGACCCAGTACTTC. It translates to CASSKTDQETQYF.

This clone was counted only a few times. The genes are TRBV7-8 and TRBJ2-6; D gene ambiguous. The germline V and J ends were trimmed by 4 bases and 2 bases, with 12 bases remaining between them. The CDR3 has 16 residues. The germline CDR1 and CDR2 sequences are SGHVS and FQNEAQ. Written as DNA, the CDR3 is TGTGCCAGCAGCTCCAGCCGAAGCGCTGGGGCCAACGTCCTGACTTTC. This encodes CASSSSRSAGANVLTF.

The V and J genes are TRBV4-1 and TRBJ1-5, with TRBD1 as a possible D gene (6 bases). V shed 5 bases and J shed 0 bases, with 11 bases lying between them. The CDR3 consists of 15 residues. CDR1 MGHRA and CDR2 YSYEKL come from the germline V gene. The CDR3 region has the DNA TGCGCCAGCAGCGATGGACAGATTAGCAATCAGCCCCAGCATTTT. Amino acids: CASSDGQISNQPQHF.

The genes are TRBV19 and TRBJ1-6, with D possibly matching TRBD1 (6 bases). V was pared by 5 bases and J by 8 bases, with 10 bases between. The CDR3 extends over 13 amino acids. Germline CDR1 LNHDA, CDR2 SQIVND (reference sequence). The CDR3 protein is CASSWGPHSPLHF. CDR3 nucleotides: TGTGCCAGTAGTTGGGGGCCCCATTCACCCCTCCACTTT.

The gene calls are TRBV12-3 or TRBV12-4 and TRBJ1-1; no clear D. The V end lost 3 bases, the J end lost 6 bases, and 8 bases lay between the germline ends. This CDR3 contains 12 residues. CDR3 residues: CASSLSVAEAFF. The CDR3 DNA is TGTGCCAGCAGTTTGTCCGTCGCTGAAGCTTTCTTT.